The 20 T cell receptor beta chains presented below share a single source sample, sequenced in a study of Ad26.COV2.S vaccination and SARS-CoV-2 variants. Only in-frame clones appear in the TCRdb table, and some are missing; sequencing was by immunoSEQ multiplex PCR. Of roughly 320,000 clones in the sample, around 85% were seen once. As to treatment: 15 to 20 received Ad26.COV2.S at low or high dose, single or two shots; 5 received placebo; per-sample allocation not given. Collection of samples fell on day 63 after the first vaccine or placebo injection. Sample: peripheral blood, taken in a trial of Ad26.COV2.S vaccine versus placebo. These TCRs come from a person between 18 and 60 years old who received the Ad26.COV2.S COVID-19 vaccine or a placebo.

Concerning this clone itself: The junction departs from the called germline gene at one end, perhaps through a read error. This chain joins TRBV7-8 and TRBJ2-5, with TRBD2 matching 16 bases. Germline CDR1 SGHVS, CDR2 FQNEAQ. The CDR3 runs to 14 residues. CDR3 residues: CASSLFGTSGGGDF. The CDR3, as DNA: TGTGCCAGCAGCTTATTCGGGACTAGCGGGGGGGGTGACTTC.

The chain employs TRBV2 and TRBJ2-5; D is ambiguous. The CDR3 length is 14 residues. Germline CDR1 SNHLY, CDR2 FYNNEI. Deletions cut 3 bases from V and 4 bases from J, with 12 bases between. CDR3 sequence: CASSEWVSRETQYF. As DNA, the CDR3 is TGTGCCAGCAGTGAGTGGGTCTCGAGAGAGACCCAGTACTTC.

This chain connects TRBV3-1 (or the pseudogene TRBV3-2) to TRBJ1-1, with TRBD1 matching over 8 bases. The CDR3 extends over 15 amino acids. The germline V gene has CDR1 LGHDT and CDR2 YNNKEL (reference sequence). The junction had 10 bases not matched to a gene; V was cut back by 4 bases and J by 6 bases. The CDR3 coding sequence is TGTGCCAGCAGCCCCCTCGGACAGGGAAGGGCTGAAGCTTTCTTT. This codes for CASSPLGQGRAEAFF.

The chain is built from TRBV5-4 and TRBJ1-1; maybe TRBD1 (6 bases). The V gene's germline CDR1 is SGHNT and CDR2 YYREEE (reference sequence). V gave up 4 bases and J gave up 0 bases, with 13 bases separating them. The CDR3 loop spans 15 amino acids. Here the CDR3 reads CASSPQQGMNTEAFF. The CDR3, as DNA: TGTGCCAGCAGCCCGCAGCAGGGGATGAACACTGAAGCTTTCTTT.

J is TRBJ2-7 and V is TRBV28; weak D call: TRBD2 (6 bases). Germline V CDR1 and CDR2: MDHEN, SYDVKM. Trimming cost V 6 bases and J 0 bases, with 12 bases left between them. The CDR3 consists of 14 residues. The CDR3 nucleotides read TGTGCCAGCAGGCCGGGACTGTACTCCTACGAGCAGTACTTC. Protein sequence: CASRPGLYSYEQYF.

CDR3 nucleotides: TGTGCCAGCAGCGCTGACAATACCTACAATGAGCAGTTCTTC. Residues: CASSADNTYNEQFF. This sequence joins TRBV7-6 and TRBJ2-1; the D is unclear. CDR3 length: 14 residues. Germline CDR1 is SGHVS and CDR2 is FNYEAQ. Trimming cost V 5 bases and J 2 bases, with 10 bases left between them. The variable domain in full, with the rest retrieved from reference TRBV7-6 and TRBJ2-1, is GAGVSQSPRYKVTKRGQDVALRCDPISGHVSLYWYRQALGQGPEFLTYFNYEAQQDKSGLPNDRFSAERPEGSISTLTIQRTEQRDSAMYRCASSADNTYNEQFFGPGTRLTVL.

This clone was found once. V and J are TRBV28 and TRBJ2-5; D might be TRBD1 or TRBD2, each matching 6 bases. Deletions cut 7 bases from V and 2 bases from J, with 17 bases between. This CDR3 has 15 amino acids. CDR1 MDHEN and CDR2 SYDVKM come from the germline V gene. For the CDR3, the DNA is TGTGCCAGCACCAAAGGGGGGCAGGGACAAGAGACCCAGTACTTC. Translating gives CASTKGGQGQETQYF.

V and J are TRBV5-1 and TRBJ1-1; no firm D call. CDR1 is SGHRS and CDR2 is YFSETQ in the germline V gene. The CDR3 sequence is 15 residues long. V gave up 4 bases and J gave up 0 bases, with 13 bases separating them. DNA of the CDR3: TGCGCCAGCAGCAAGGGCAGGCTCCTGAACACTGAAGCTTTCTTT. Translation gives CASSKGRLLNTEAFF. Together with reference TRBV5-1 and TRBJ1-1, the CDR3 gives the full variable domain: KAGVTQTPRYLIKTRGQQVTLSCSPISGHRSVSWYQQTPGQGLQFLFEYFSETQRNKGNFPGRFSGRQFSNSRSEMNVSTLELGDSALYLCASSKGRLLNTEAFFGQGTRLTVV.

The gene calls are TRBV3-1 (or the pseudogene TRBV3-2) and TRBJ2-3; 7 bases line up with TRBD1. The CDR3 has 15 amino acids. The V segment lost 1 base and the J segment 6 bases; nucleotides outside the gene matches: 7. Germline values: CDR1 LGHDT, CDR2 YNNKEL (reference sequence). The CDR3 sequence: CASSQGGGLVDTQYF. DNA for the CDR3: TGTGCCAGCAGCCAAGGAGGGGGCCTTGTGGATACGCAGTATTTT.

In its sample, this clone was seen a few times. The J gene is TRBJ1-6, the V gene TRBV7-3; 9 bases are shared with TRBD1. J gave up 6 bases and V 4 bases, and 10 bases lay outside the gene matches. CDR3 length: 17 residues. In germline, CDR1 is SGHTA, CDR2 FQGTGA. The CDR3 sequence is CASSSFDRGAFNSPLHF. The DNA of the CDR3 is TGTGCCAGCAGCTCTTTTGACAGGGGGGCCTTTAATTCACCCCTCCACTTT. The variable domain in full, with the rest retrieved from reference TRBV7-3 and TRBJ1-6, is GAGVSQTPSNKVTEKGKYVELRCDPISGHTALYWYRQSLGQGPEFLIYFQGTGAADDSGLPNDRFFAVRPEGSVSTLKIQRTERGDSAVYLCASSSFDRGAFNSPLHFGNGTRLTVT.

Here the CDR3 DNA reads TGTGCCAGCAGCTTAGGAGTCGCGTCGGGGCAAGAGACCCAGTACTTC. Its translation is CASSLGVASGQETQYF. This chain links TRBV7-3 with TRBJ2-5, with D possibly matching TRBD2 (5 bases). With 2 bases removed from V and 2 bases from J, the gap between germline ends came to 15 bases. The CDR3 consists of 16 residues. Germline assignment: CDR1 SGHTA and CDR2 FQGTGA.

The chain uses TRBV5-1 and TRBJ2-3; 8 nucleotides line up with TRBD2. V shed 0 bases, J shed 2 bases, and the junction held 8 bases outside the gene matches. From germline, CDR1 is SGHRS and CDR2 YFSETQ. This CDR3 comprises 17 residues. DNA of the CDR3: TGCGCCAGCAGCTTGGGTGAGACTAGCGCATCCACAGATACGCAGTATTTT. It is translated as CASSLGETSASTDTQYF.

This clone occurred a few times. The gene calls are TRBV5-1 and TRBJ2-5, with D hard to call. Germline CDR1 is SGHRS and CDR2 is YFSETQ. V lost 0 bases and J lost 2, with 8 bases in between. CDR3 length: 14 amino acids. The chain's CDR3 is CASSLASLQETQYF. The DNA for the CDR3 is TGCGCCAGCAGCTTGGCCAGCTTACAAGAGACCCAGTACTTC.

The chain carries TRBV2 and TRBJ1-6; possibly TRBD1 for D (5 bases). V dropped 1 base and J dropped 9 bases, with 16 bases sitting between them. The CDR3 runs 16 residues. Germline values: CDR1 SNHLY, CDR2 FYNNEI. The CDR3 here is CASSEVGATPPSPLHF. The CDR3 region has the DNA TGTGCCAGCAGTGAAGTTGGGGCAACACCCCCTTCACCCCTCCACTTT.

The chain combines TRBV5-4 with TRBJ2-1; D is perhaps TRBD1 or TRBD2 (5 bases each). The CDR3 runs 12 residues. From germline, CDR1 is SGHNT and CDR2 YYREEE (reference sequence). Trimming left V 2 bases short and J 8 bases short, with 8 bases between. The CDR3 DNA sequence: TGTGCCAGCAGCTTACAGGAGGATGAGCAGTTCTTC. Residues: CASSLQEDEQFF.

V is TRBV13 and J is TRBJ2-3, with 9 bases that match TRBD1. The germline V gene encodes CDR1 PRHDT and CDR2 FYEKMQ (reference sequence). V shed 5 bases and J 0 bases; nucleotides not matched to a gene: 12. The CDR3 runs to 18 residues. CDR3 residues: CASSGRDRVFSSTDTQYF. For the CDR3, the DNA is TGTGCCAGCAGCGGCCGGGACAGGGTATTTTCTAGCACAGATACGCAGTATTTT.

This clone was counted a single time. V usage is TRBV21-1 and J usage is TRBJ2-4; the D segment call TRBD1 is taken from the table without a DNA check. TRBV21-1 is annotated as a pseudogene. The CDR3 has 17 amino acids. The CDR3 bases are TGTGCCAGCAGCAAAGACGAGACAGGGCTAGCCAAAAACATTCAGTACTTC. It is translated as CASSKDETGLAKNIQYF.

The genes are TRBV19 and TRBJ2-3; D remains unclear. This CDR3 has 12 amino acids. Trimming left V 3 bases short and J 6 bases short, with 7 bases between. The germline V gene has CDR1 LNHDA and CDR2 SQIVND (reference sequence). The CDR3 sequence is CASSIFGDTQYF. CDR3 sequence (DNA): TGTGCCAGTAGTATTTTCGGGGATACGCAGTATTTT.

This rearrangement joins TRBV5-1 to TRBJ2-5, with D perhaps given as TRBD1 or TRBD2 (5 bases each). CDR3 size: 14 residues. V lost 3 bases and J 1 base, leaving 10 bases between the germline ends. The germline CDR1 and CDR2 sequences are SGHRS and YFSETQ. The DNA of the CDR3 is TGCGCCAGCAGCTGGGGGACCCTCCAAGAGACCCAGTACTTC. Its translation is CASSWGTLQETQYF.

The V and J genes are TRBV5-1 and TRBJ2-7, with 7 nucleotides matching TRBD2. Germline values: CDR1 SGHRS, CDR2 YFSETQ. The ends lost 5 bases at V and 3 bases at J; junction bases unmatched: 5. This CDR3 spans 13 amino acids. CDR3 sequence reads: CASSMGGSYEQYF. The CDR3 DNA sequence: TGCGCCAGCAGTATGGGGGGGAGCTACGAGCAGTACTTC.